Sequencing of this T cell receptor beta chain was carried out in a study of post-analysis software for immune sequencing data. Study-wide points: Patients used about five TRBV segments, including TRBV5-6, TRBV5-1 and TRBV20-1, more often than controls.

This clonotype was detected only a few times. Its antigen remains unknown. The TCR beta cDNA libraries contained unique molecular identifiers. One entry per CDR3 protein results from TCRdb running MiXCR on the PCR reads. The sample lists more than 500,000 distinct CDR3 sequences; around a third were seen once. V was cut by 5 bases and J by 0 bases, with 20 bases left in between. This CDR3 is built from 18 residues. CDR1 and CDR2 from the germline V gene are KGHSH and LQKENI. This TCR was sampled from a girl aged 2 to 17 with multiple sclerosis. The sequencing input was blood. The chain is built from TRBV18 and TRBJ2-1; tentatively, D is TRBD1 (8 bases). CDR3 protein: CASSRQGARTSSYNEQFF. The CDR3 bases are TGTGCCAGCTCAAGGCAGGGGGCCCGGACTAGCTCCTACAATGAGCAGTTCTTC.